A selection of T cell receptor beta chains follows, all from one sample in a study of T-cell memory formation after mild COVID-19. MiXCR, run by TCRdb on the 5' RACE reads, gives a single entry per CDR3 protein. Of more than 450,000 distinct CDR3 sequences listed, 18% are singletons. Sequencing was carried out using PBMCs or a T cell subset sorted from them (not recorded which). The receptors were sampled from an adult woman who had mild COVID-19 (a few samples of this study predate the infection). Cell type and time point are not known. CDR3s include the opening cysteine and the closing phenylalanine or tryptophan. Fields, in order: J gene, D gene, V gene, CDR3 protein. A D gene is named only where the DNA matches it firmly.

>TRBJ2-3|TRBD2|TRBV30
CAWSPGLLTDTQYF
>TRBJ1-2|.|TRBV12-3/TRBV12-4
CASSTPGTSRGYTF
>TRBJ2-7|.|TRBV12-3/TRBV12-4
CASSEGGLSSYEQYF
>TRBJ1-2|.|TRBV5-1
CASSLVGETDISNYGYTF
>TRBJ2-5|.|TRBV4-2
CASSQARGVAETQYF
>TRBJ2-1|TRBD1|TRBV30
CAWQDRGNNEQFF
>TRBJ1-6|.|TRBV2
CASSPNTNSPLHF
>TRBJ1-2|.|TRBV5-1
CASSLAGTEEPGYTF
>TRBJ1-1|.|TRBV12-3/TRBV12-4
CASSHSERANTEAFF
>TRBJ2-7|.|TRBV2
CASRKVGEQYF
>TRBJ2-5|.|TRBV9
CASSVEEGGDQYF
>TRBJ2-1|.|TRBV13
CASSHTVRDSRIREFF
>TRBJ2-7|.|TRBV10-3
CAISDQGGGQYF
>TRBJ1-1|.|TRBV7-3
CASSLMLNTEAFF
>TRBJ2-5|TRBD1|TRBV6-5
CASSAGTGGYETQYF
>TRBJ2-2|.|TRBV18
CASSRVAANTGELFF
>TRBJ2-2|.|TRBV12-3/TRBV12-4
CASSFILGLSSGELFF
>TRBJ1-1|.|TRBV14
CASSHAWGDTEAFF
>TRBJ2-7|TRBD1|TRBV5-1
CASSSGTVSEQYF
>TRBJ2-1|.|TRBV27
CASKGQGNYNEQFF
>TRBJ1-6|.|TRBV10-3
CATLGSSSYNSPLHF
>TRBJ2-3|.|TRBV4-3
CASSQDAGGYTDTQYF
>TRBJ1-2|TRBD1|TRBV10-3
CAIGPTGAPFYGYTF
>TRBJ2-1|.|TRBV11-2
CASSDTGTGIHEQFF
>TRBJ1-2|.|TRBV6-1
CASSEGQRYGYTF
>TRBJ1-1|.|TRBV5-5
CASSLMQGTYGTEAFF
>TRBJ2-1|TRBD2|TRBV12-3/TRBV12-4
CASSLAGLAGGQFF
>TRBJ1-1|.|TRBV5-1
CASSPIRGNTEAFF
>TRBJ2-5|.|TRBV9
CASSVGQMQETQYF
>TRBJ2-1|.|TRBV12-3/TRBV12-4
CASSLPGNNEQFF
>TRBJ2-3|TRBD2|TRBV12-3/TRBV12-4
CASSEGGVWGGDTQYF
>TRBJ2-7|TRBD1|TRBV13
CASSPGQGFVYEQYF
>TRBJ2-3|.|TRBV21-1
CASSKGEGTDTQYF